The 8 T cell receptor beta chains given below trace back to one sample, sequenced in a study of T cells in Graves' hyperthyroidism and ophthalmopathy. Amplification yielded TCR beta CDR3 regions, with RNA transcripts as the source. With the HTBI primer set, the TCR CDR3 went through a first round of RT-PCR. Each CDR3 protein is one row after TCRdb ran MiXCR on the multiplex PCR reads. Of hundreds of thousands of distinct CDR3 sequences listed, less than 25% are singletons. The sequenced sample consisted of blood. Receptors were obtained from a man aged 25-45 years with Graves' ophthalmopathy.

The chain carries TRBV6-1 and TRBJ2-2, with TRBD1 matching 7 bases. The ends lost 6 bases at V and 3 bases at J; junction bases unmatched: 4. CDR3 size: 14 residues. Germline V gene lookup returns CDR1 MNHNS and CDR2 SASEGT. The CDR3 is CASRKGQYTGELFF. The CDR3 bases are TGTGCCAGCAGGAAGGGACAGTACACCGGGGAGCTGTTTTTT.

In its sample, this clonotype was seen many times. CDR3 region: CASRNKYQETQYF. Here the CDR3 DNA reads TGTGCCAGCAGGAATAAGTACCAAGAGACCCAGTACTTC. The gene calls are TRBV3-1 and TRBJ2-5; D gene unclear. Germline values: CDR1 LGHDT, CDR2 YNNKEL (reference sequence). The CDR3 spans 13 residues. V was cut by 6 bases and J by 0 bases, with 8 bases left in between.

J is TRBJ2-7 and V is TRBV28; D perhaps matches TRBD1 (5 bases). With 3 bases removed from V and 7 bases from J, the gap between germline ends came to 16 bases. The germline V gene encodes CDR1 MDHEN and CDR2 SYDVKM. The length of the CDR3 is 14 residues. DNA for the CDR3: TGTGCCAGCAGTTTGGCCAGGGTCTTTGATGAGCAGTACTTC. Protein product: CASSLARVFDEQYF. The full variable domain, in which reference TRBV28 and TRBJ2-7 provide the parts outside the CDR3, is DVKVTQSSRYLVKRTGEKVFLECVQDMDHENMFWYRQDPGLGLRLIYFSYDVKMKEKGDIPEGYSVSREKKERFSLILESASTNQTSMYLCASSLARVFDEQYFGPGTRLTVT.

V is TRBV20-1 and J is TRBJ2-1; 12 bases agree with TRBD2. The CDR3 covers 15 residues. Germline V lookup: CDR1 DFQATT, CDR2 SNEGSKA (reference sequence). J gave up 4 bases and V 2 bases, and 3 bases lay outside the gene matches. CDR3 residues: CSARQLAGGYNEQFF. The CDR3 DNA is TGCAGTGCTAGACAACTAGCGGGGGGATACAATGAGCAGTTCTTC.

The table lists this clonotype with many counts. J is TRBJ2-1 and V is TRBV20-1, with TRBD1 identical over 10 bases. The germline V gene encodes CDR1 DFQATT and CDR2 SNEGSKA (reference sequence). V trimming: 0 bases; J trimming: 6 bases; junction bases outside the gene matches: 5. This CDR3 comprises 15 residues. The CDR3 DNA follows: TGCAGTGCTAGAGATCCGGGACAGGGGATCAATGAGCAGTTCTTC. Translation: CSARDPGQGINEQFF.

The rearrangement joins TRBV27 to TRBJ2-1, with 16 bases fitting TRBD2. The V gene end was trimmed by 2 bases and the J gene end by 10 bases; junction bases not matched to a gene: 5. The CDR3 length is 16 residues. Per the germline V gene, CDR1 is MNHEY and CDR2 is SMNVEV (reference sequence). CDR3 bases: TGTGCCAGCAGTTTAGGGACTAGCGGGAGGGCCCGGGAGCAGTTCTTC. Translated: CASSLGTSGRAREQFF.

In this sample, this clonotype turned up many times. The chain employs TRBV27 and TRBJ1-2; D is possibly TRBD1 (6 bases). V lost 4 bases and J 6 bases, leaving 21 bases between the germline ends. Germline loops: CDR1 MNHEY, CDR2 SMNVEV (reference sequence). This CDR3 contains 16 residues. The CDR3 region has the DNA TGTGCCAGCAGTTCAACGAGACAGGCTATCGAACATGGCTACACCTTC. Encoded protein: CASSSTRQAIEHGYTF.

This clonotype was detected once. The rearrangement joins TRBV2 to TRBJ1-3, with D possibly being TRBD1 (5 bases). This CDR3 is 13 amino acids long. Germline V gene data show CDR1 as SNHLY and CDR2 as FYNNEI. Trimming stripped 9 bases from V and 0 bases from J, with 9 bases between. The CDR3 DNA is TGTGCCAGTGACAGCTCCTCTGGAAACACCATATATTTT. This sequence encodes CASDSSSGNTIYF.